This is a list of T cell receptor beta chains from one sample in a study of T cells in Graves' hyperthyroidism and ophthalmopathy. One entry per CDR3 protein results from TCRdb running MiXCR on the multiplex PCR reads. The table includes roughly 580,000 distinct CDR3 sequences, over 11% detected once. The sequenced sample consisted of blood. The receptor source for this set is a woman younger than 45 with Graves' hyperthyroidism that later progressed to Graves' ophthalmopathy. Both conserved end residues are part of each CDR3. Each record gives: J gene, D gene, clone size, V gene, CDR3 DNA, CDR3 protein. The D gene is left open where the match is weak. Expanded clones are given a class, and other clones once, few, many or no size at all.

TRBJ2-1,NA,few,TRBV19,TGTGCCAGTAGCATAAGCTCCTACAATGAGCAGTTCTTC,CASSISSYNEQFF
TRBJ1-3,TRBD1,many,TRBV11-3,TGTGCCAGCAGCTTATCAGGGACAGGGCCTGGAAACACCATATATTTT,CASSLSGTGPGNTIYF
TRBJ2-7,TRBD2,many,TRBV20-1,TGCAGTGCGACTCCGGGACTAGCCTCCTACGAGCAGTACTTC,CSATPGLASYEQYF
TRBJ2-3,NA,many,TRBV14,TGTGCCAGCAGCCAAGTCACAGATACGCAGTATTTT,CASSQVTDTQYF
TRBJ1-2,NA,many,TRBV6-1,TGTGCCAGTAGGGGGGCTAACTATGGCTACACCTTC,CASRGANYGYTF
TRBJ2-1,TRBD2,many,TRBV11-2,TGTGCCAGCAACGGACTAGCGCGTTCCGAGCAGTTCTTC,CASNGLARSEQFF
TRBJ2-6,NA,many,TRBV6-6,TGTGCCAGCAGTTACTCGACGGGCAGGCCTTCTGAGGCCAACGTCCTGACTTTC,CASSYSTGRPSEANVLTF
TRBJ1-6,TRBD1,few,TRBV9,TGTGCCAGCAGTACCGCCGGGACAGAGGATTCACCCCTCCACTTT,CASSTAGTEDSPLHF
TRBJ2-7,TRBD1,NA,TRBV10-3,TGTGCCATCAGACAGGGGGCTCCAACGGGGGAGCAGTACTTC,CAIRQGAPTGEQYF
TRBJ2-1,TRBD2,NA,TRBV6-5,TGTGTCAGCAGTTACGGGGGGGGCGGGAGAGGGGCCTACAATGAGCAGTTCTTC,CVSSYGGGGRGAYNEQFF
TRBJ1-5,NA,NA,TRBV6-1,TGTGCCAGCATTGGGCAAGGGGGGCTCTATAGCAATCAGCCCCAGCATTTT,CASIGQGGLYSNQPQHF
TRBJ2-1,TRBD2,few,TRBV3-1,TGTGCCAGCAGCTCGAACGCGGGGGGTTGGGATGAGCAGTTCTTC,CASSSNAGGWDEQFF
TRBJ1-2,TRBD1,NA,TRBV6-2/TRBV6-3,TGTGCCAGCAGCCGCCGGGACAGGCTGTATGGCTACACCTTC,CASSRRDRLYGYTF
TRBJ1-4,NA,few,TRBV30,TGTGCCTGGAGTGTTTGGGGGAGGGAGGAAAAACTGTTTTTT,CAWSVWGREEKLFF
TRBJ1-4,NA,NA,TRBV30,TGTGCCTGGAGTGTATTAGGGGTAACTAATGAAAAACTGTTTTTT,CAWSVLGVTNEKLFF
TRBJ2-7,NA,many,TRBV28,TGTGCCAGCAGTTACGGGATCCGGGGCGAGCAGTACTTC,CASSYGIRGEQYF
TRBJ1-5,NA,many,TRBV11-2,TGTGCCAGCAGCTTAGCAGGGACCAATCAGCCCCAGCATTTT,CASSLAGTNQPQHF
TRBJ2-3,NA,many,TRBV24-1,TGTGCCACCAGTGACATACAGGGAGCTAGCACAGATACGCAGTATTTT,CATSDIQGASTDTQYF
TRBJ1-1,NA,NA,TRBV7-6,TGTGCCAGCAGCGGGGGGAAGAACACTGAAGCTTTCTTT,CASSGGKNTEAFF
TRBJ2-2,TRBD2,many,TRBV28,TGTGCCAGCAGTCCGTCCGGGACTAGAAGAAACACCGGGGAGCTGTTTTTT,CASSPSGTRRNTGELFF
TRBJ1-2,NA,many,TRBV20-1,TGCAGTGCTAGACCGGGGCCTCACCCCTATGGCTACACCTTC,CSARPGPHPYGYTF
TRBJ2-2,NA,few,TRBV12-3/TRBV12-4,TGTGCCAGCTTACCGCCTGACGGGAACAGAGGGGAGCTGTTTTTT,CASLPPDGNRGELFF
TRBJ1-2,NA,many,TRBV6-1,TGTGCCAGCCTGGTTATGGGGCCGTATGGCTACACCTTC,CASLVMGPYGYTF